This T cell receptor (beta chain) originates from a study of Graves' ophthalmopathy and Graves' hyperthyroidism (dated by TCRdb to the late 2010s). With regard to the full study: Peripheral blood was collected before any treatment was given, at the time of initial diagnosis. To tell Graves' ophthalmopathy apart from Graves' hyperthyroidism, and to predict which patients would progress to ophthalmopathy, the study relied on TCR beta repertoire signatures. In total, 135 blood samples were TCR-sequenced: approximately 42 ophthalmopathy, some 75 hyperthyroidism and about 17 hyperthyroidism-to-ophthalmopathy patients. To explore V-J signatures distinguishing ophthalmopathy from hyperthyroidism, a discovery set of approximately 100 patients (more than 40 ophthalmopathy, roughly 55 stable hyperthyroidism) was enrolled. The independent validation cohort included about 19 hyperthyroidism patients plus 17 patients who later progressed from hyperthyroidism to ophthalmopathy. In over 5 hyperthyroidism patients, the T-cell repertoire of thyroid tissue was compared with the T-cell repertoire of blood. Following sample collection, hyperthyroidism patients were given methimazole at a starting dose of 30 mg daily, and ophthalmopathy patients were given high-dose intravenous methylprednisolone. For training and testing, the roughly 97 patients in the discovery cohort were randomly divided in a 7:3 ratio.

On the study overall, not on this receptor specifically: Most of the expanded thyroid clonotypes with a frequency above 0.001 were also detected in blood, and it was suggested that the thyroid immune response may be reflected by blood repertoires. Ophthalmopathy was separated from stable hyperthyroidism by the 13-signature model with about 90% sensitivity and roughly 82% specificity in cross-validation and with 80%/75% in the test set. In validation, the model predicted ophthalmopathy progression with about 71% sensitivity and roughly 72% specificity; eleven to twelve predicted patients were CT-confirmed with GO in a median of 6.5 months. Sample size was not predetermined statistically, and investigators were not blinded to group allocation.

Patients with ophthalmopathy had moderately to severely active disease, with a Clinical Activity Score of 3 or more, a NOSPECS grade of 4 or more, and a disease duration of less than 3 months. Patients were excluded if they had other autoimmune diseases, uncontrolled infections, pregnancy or lactation. Clinical symptoms, serum thyroxine, TRAb, thyroid ultrasound and orbital computed tomography were used for diagnosis. Ficoll-Paque density gradient centrifugation was used to isolate PBMCs from 10 ml of fresh peripheral blood. Total RNA was extracted using Trizol reagent, and RNA quality was checked on an Agilent 2100 Bioanalyzer. For repertoire sequencing, the TCR beta CDR3 regions were amplified from RNA transcripts. HTBI primers and the Qiagen OneStep RT-PCR kit were used in a first-round RT-PCR, which was followed by a second-round multiplex PCR, size selection and purification. Libraries were sequenced on an Illumina HiSeq2000 using paired-end 100 bp reads. The published analysis was carried out like this. SOAPnuke was used to process the reads, throwing out any read that had adapters, had uncalled bases, had a mean Phred below 15, or lacked an exact constant-primer or identifier match. COPE v1.2.5 was used to merge the high-quality paired reads. Unique nucleotide sequences were defined as clonotypes and aligned to IMGT TRB V, D and J references using MiTCR v1.1. Only V-J combinations with frequency above 0.0001 were analysed, covering around 99% of repertoires. For each V-J combination, a TCR clonal expansion and chaos score was defined as F50 clonal expansion divided by the chaos observed in the TCRdist matrix. Welch's t-statistics and random forest were used to narrow the features down to 10 to 15 V-J combinations, which were then fed into a naive Bayes classifier. Thyroid-blood repertoire similarity was quantified with the Morisita-Horn index. TCRdb ran its own pipeline on the public reads, namely fastp trimming at Q25 and MiXCR clone calling, and kept in-frame beta chains. Records with the same CDR3 protein are collapsed into one entry carrying the most frequent genes and DNA. The V and J calls shown here were made by TCRdb, not taken from the authors' results. Present in this sample are 360,000 or so distinct CDR3 sequences, around 19% of which were seen just once. The leading ten clones occupy 1.5% to 2% of the sample.

In this sample, this clonotype turned up many times. Its antigen is still unknown. No much larger clone is present one base from it, and per-base qualities are unavailable. From a lookup of the germline V gene, CDR1 and CDR2 are MNHEY and SVGEGT. V trim: 4 bases; J trim: 1 base; unmatched bases: 4. Measured from the cysteine to the phenylalanine, the CDR3 is 15 residues long. Of the read, only the CDR3 DNA is kept; its 45 bases are in frame from base 1. This receptor was identified in a woman between 18 and 30 years old with Graves' ophthalmopathy. Donor details come from another sample of the same person, matched by shared clones. The chain is made from TRBV6-2 or TRBV6-3 and TRBJ2-3, with 8 bases matching TRBD1. The specimen sequenced was peripheral blood. The nucleotides are TGTGCCAGCAGTTCGACAGGGGAAGGCACAGATACGCAGTATTTT. This translates into CASSSTGEGTDTQYF.